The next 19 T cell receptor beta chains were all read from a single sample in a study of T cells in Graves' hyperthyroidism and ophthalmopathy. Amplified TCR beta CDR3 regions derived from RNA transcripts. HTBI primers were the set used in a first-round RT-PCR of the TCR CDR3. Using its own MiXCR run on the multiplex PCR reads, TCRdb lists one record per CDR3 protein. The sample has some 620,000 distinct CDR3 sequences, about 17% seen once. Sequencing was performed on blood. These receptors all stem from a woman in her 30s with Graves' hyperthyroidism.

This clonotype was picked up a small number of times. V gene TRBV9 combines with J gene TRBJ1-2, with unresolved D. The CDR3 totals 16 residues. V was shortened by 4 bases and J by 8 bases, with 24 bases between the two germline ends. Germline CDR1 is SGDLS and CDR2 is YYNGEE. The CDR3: CASSPTYPGNPGGYTF. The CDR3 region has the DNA TGTGCCAGCAGCCCAACGTACCCCGGGAATCCGGGGGGCTACACCTTC.

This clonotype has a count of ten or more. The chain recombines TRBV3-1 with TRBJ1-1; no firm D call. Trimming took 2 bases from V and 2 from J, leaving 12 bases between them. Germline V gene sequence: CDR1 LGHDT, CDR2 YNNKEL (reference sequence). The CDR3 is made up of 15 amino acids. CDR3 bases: TGTGCCAGCAGCCAACGGGGTGGAGGAAACACTGAAGCTTTCTTT. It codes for CASSQRGGGNTEAFF. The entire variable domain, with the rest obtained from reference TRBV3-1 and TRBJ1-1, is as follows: DTAVSQTPKYLVTQMGNDKSIKCEQNLGHDTMYWYKQDSKKFLKIMFSYNNKELIINETVPNRFSPKSPDKAHLNLHINSLELGDSAVYFCASSQRGGGNTEAFFGQGTRLTVV.

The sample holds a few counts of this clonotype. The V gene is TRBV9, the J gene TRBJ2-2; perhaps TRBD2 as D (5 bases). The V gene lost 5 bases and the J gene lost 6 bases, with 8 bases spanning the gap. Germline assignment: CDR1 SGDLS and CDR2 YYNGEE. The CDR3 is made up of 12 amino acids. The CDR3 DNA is TGTGCCAGCAGAGGGCGGGCCGGGGAGCTGTTTTTT. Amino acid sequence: CASRGRAGELFF.

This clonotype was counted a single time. The CDR3: CASSSGTTPSSYNEQFF. CDR3 nucleotide sequence: TGTGCCAGCAGTTCCGGGACTACGCCGTCCTCCTACAATGAGCAGTTCTTC. The chain is built from TRBV28 and TRBJ2-1, with TRBD2 matching 7 bases. V shed 4 bases and J 0 bases; nucleotides not matched to a gene: 9. The CDR3 consists of 17 residues. Germline values: CDR1 MDHEN, CDR2 SYDVKM.

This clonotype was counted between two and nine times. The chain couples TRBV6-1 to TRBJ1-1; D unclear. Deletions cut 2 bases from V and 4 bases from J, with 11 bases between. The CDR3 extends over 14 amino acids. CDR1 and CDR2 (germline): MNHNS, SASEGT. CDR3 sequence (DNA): TGTGCCAGCAGTGAACGCTCGGGCTCCACTGAAGCTTTCTTT. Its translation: CASSERSGSTEAFF.

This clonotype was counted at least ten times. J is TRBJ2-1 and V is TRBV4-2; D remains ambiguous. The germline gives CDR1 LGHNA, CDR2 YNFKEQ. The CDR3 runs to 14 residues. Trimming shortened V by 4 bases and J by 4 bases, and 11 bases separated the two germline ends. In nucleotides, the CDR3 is TGTGCCAGCAGCCTATCCAGTGAATACAATGAGCAGTTCTTC. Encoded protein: CASSLSSEYNEQFF.

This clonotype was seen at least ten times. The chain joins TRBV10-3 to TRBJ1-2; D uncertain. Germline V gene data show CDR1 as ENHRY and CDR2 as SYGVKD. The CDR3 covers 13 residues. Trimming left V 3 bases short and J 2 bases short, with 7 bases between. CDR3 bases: TGTGCCATCAGTGAAAGGCAGAACTATGGCTACACCTTC. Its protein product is CAISERQNYGYTF.

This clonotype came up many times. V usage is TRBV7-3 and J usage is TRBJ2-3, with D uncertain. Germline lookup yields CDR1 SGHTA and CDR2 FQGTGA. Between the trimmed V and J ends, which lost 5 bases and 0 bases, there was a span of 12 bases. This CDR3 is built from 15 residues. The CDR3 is CASSARALSTDTQYF. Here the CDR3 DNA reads TGTGCCAGCAGCGCCCGGGCTCTAAGCACAGATACGCAGTATTTT.

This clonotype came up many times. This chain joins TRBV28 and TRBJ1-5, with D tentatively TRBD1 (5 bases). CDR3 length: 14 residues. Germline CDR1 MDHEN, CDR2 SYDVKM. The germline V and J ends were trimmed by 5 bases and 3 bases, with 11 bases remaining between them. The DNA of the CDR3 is TGTGCCAGCAGTCCTACAGGTGCCAATCAGCCCCAGCATTTT. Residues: CASSPTGANQPQHF.

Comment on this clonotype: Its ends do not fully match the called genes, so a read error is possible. The CDR3, as DNA: TGCGCCAGCAGCCAGGGTGGGGGGGGCACAGATACGCAGTATTTT. Translating it yields CASSQGGGGTDTQYF. The chain carries TRBV7-9 and TRBJ2-3, with TRBD2 matching 7 bases. Germline V lookup: CDR1 SEHNR, CDR2 FQNEAQ (reference sequence). The CDR3 runs to 15 residues.

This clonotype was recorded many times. CDR3 region: CASSPATGYEKLFF. As DNA, the CDR3 is TGTGCCAGCTCACCAGCGACAGGGTATGAAAAACTGTTTTTT. The J gene is TRBJ1-4, the V gene TRBV18; 7 nucleotides agree with TRBD1. V lost 2 bases and J lost 6; bases outside the gene matches: 3. This CDR3 region has 14 residues. The germline gives CDR1 KGHSH, CDR2 LQKENI.

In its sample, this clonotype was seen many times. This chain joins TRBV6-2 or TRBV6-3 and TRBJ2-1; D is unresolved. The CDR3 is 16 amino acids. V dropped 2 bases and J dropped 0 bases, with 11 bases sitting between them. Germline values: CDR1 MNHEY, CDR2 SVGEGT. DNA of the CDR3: TGTGCCAGCAGTTACCCCCAGAGTAGCTCCTACAATGAGCAGTTCTTC. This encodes CASSYPQSSSYNEQFF.

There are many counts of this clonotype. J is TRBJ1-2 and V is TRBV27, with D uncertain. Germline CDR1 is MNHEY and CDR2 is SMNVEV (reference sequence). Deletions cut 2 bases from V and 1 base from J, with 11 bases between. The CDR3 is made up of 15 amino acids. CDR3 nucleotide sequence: TGTGCCAGCAGTTTAAGTAGTCTAAATAACTATGGCTACACCTTC. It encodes CASSLSSLNNYGYTF.

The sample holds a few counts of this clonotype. CDR3 in DNA: TGTGCCAGCAGCTTAGGGACACGTTTAAATCAGCCCCAGCATTTT. Its translation is CASSLGTRLNQPQHF. J is TRBJ1-5 and V is TRBV7-9, with D perhaps TRBD1 (5 bases). Between the trimmed V and J ends, which lost 1 base and 4 bases, there was a span of 11 bases. The CDR3 spans 15 residues. CDR1 is SEHNR and CDR2 is FQNEAQ in the germline V gene (reference sequence).

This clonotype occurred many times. CDR3 sequence: CASSGAYGYTF. The CDR3 DNA follows: TGTGCCAGCTCAGGGGCGTATGGCTACACCTTC. The V and J genes are TRBV18 and TRBJ1-2, with D maybe TRBD1 (5 bases). This CDR3 comprises 11 residues. CDR1 and CDR2 (germline): KGHSH, LQKENI. V was cut by 5 bases and J by 5 bases, with 6 bases left in between.

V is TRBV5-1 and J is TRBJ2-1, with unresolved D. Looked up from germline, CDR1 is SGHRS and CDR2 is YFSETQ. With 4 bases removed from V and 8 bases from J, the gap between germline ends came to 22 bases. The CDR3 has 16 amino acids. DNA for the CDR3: TGCGCCAGCAGCCTTGAATCGACGGGCCCCCGAGATGAGCAGTTCTTC. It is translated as CASSLESTGPRDEQFF.

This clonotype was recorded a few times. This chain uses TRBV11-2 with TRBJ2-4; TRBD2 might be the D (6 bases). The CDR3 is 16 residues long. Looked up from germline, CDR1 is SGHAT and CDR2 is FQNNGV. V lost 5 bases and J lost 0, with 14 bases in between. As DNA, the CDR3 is TGTGCCAGCAGCATGGGACTTCCGACAGCCAAAAACATTCAGTACTTC. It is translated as CASSMGLPTAKNIQYF.

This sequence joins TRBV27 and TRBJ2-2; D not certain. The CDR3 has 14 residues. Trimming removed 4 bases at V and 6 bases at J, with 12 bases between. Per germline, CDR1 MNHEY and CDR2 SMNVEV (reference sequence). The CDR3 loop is CASSSQVFAGELFF. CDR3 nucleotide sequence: TGTGCCAGCAGTTCGCAAGTATTTGCCGGGGAGCTGTTTTTT.

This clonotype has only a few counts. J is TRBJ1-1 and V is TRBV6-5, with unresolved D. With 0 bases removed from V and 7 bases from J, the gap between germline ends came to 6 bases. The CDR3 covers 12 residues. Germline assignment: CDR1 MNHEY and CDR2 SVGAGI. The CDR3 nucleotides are TGTGCCAGCAGTTACTCGAGCCTTGAAGCTTTCTTT. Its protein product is CASSYSSLEAFF.